This T cell receptor (beta chain) was observed in a study of blood T cell repertoires in COVID-19. Data came from immunoSEQ multiplex PCR; TCRdb stores just in-frame clones and leaves some out. The table includes about 290,000 clones, around 90% detected once. V shed 2 bases and J shed 0 bases, with 7 bases lying between them. Per germline, CDR1 SGHTA and CDR2 FQGNSA. The CDR3 is made up of 14 amino acids. With respect to this clone: The same CDR3 can be traced to other DNA sequences in this sample.

This TCR came from a middle-aged woman who had recovered from COVID-19. The chain joins TRBV7-2 to TRBJ1-1; TRBD1 is a possible D gene (6 bases). The sample comprised PBMCs or T cells enriched from blood (not recorded which). CDR3: CASSLQGLNTEAFF. For the CDR3, the DNA is TGTGCCAGCAGCTTACAGGGGTTGAACACTGAAGCTTTCTTT.